The 15 T cell receptor beta chains listed next were all sequenced from one sample in a study of shared clonotypes between healthy human individuals. Clones were read by immunoSEQ multiplex PCR, and TCRdb kept only the in-frame ones, dropping some. The sample consists of some 2,000,000 clones, 90% to 95% of them appearing once. Sequenced input: naive CD4+ T cells sorted from blood. The subset was: CD45RA+ positively selected. The receptors stem from a man younger than 35 in good health.

The rearrangement links TRBV6-6 to TRBJ2-7; 7 nucleotides match TRBD1. The CDR3 is 14 residues long. Germline lookup yields CDR1 MNHNY and CDR2 SVGAGI (reference sequence). V gave up 11 bases and J gave up 3 bases; unmatched junction bases: 13. The CDR3 loop reads CAGSKGTADYEQYF. The CDR3 coding sequence is TGTGCCGGAAGCAAGGGGACAGCCGACTACGAGCAGTACTTC.

The chain combines TRBV14 with TRBJ1-2, with TRBD1 matching over 9 bases. CDR1 SGHDN and CDR2 FVKESK come from the germline V gene. This CDR3 is built from 13 residues. Trimming at V came to 5 bases and at J to 7 bases, leaving 5 bases not matched to a gene. CDR3: CASSRTGARGYTF. CDR3 bases: TGTGCCAGCAGCAGGACAGGGGCGCGTGGCTACACCTTC.

This clone was seen a single time. Other DNA sequences within the sample encode an identical CDR3. The V call is TRBV7-2, the J call TRBJ2-7; perhaps TRBD2 as D (6 bases). CDR1 and CDR2 from the germline V gene are SGHTA and FQGNSA. The CDR3 consists of 14 residues. V lost 5 bases, J lost 2 bases, and 13 bases lay in between. The CDR3, as DNA: TGTGCCAGCAGCCCGAGGCCGGGAGCCTACGAGCAGTACTTC. Its protein is CASSPRPGAYEQYF.

For this clone: This CDR3 is also generated by other DNA sequences in the sample. The chain employs TRBV7-8 and TRBJ1-1; TRBD1 is a possible D gene (5 bases). V dropped 1 base and J dropped 7 bases, with 7 bases sitting between them. The CDR3 runs 12 residues. Germline V lookup: CDR1 SGHVS, CDR2 FQNEAQ. In nucleotides, the CDR3 is TGTGCCAGCAGCTTAGTCGGGGGTGAAGCTTTCTTT. Amino acid sequence: CASSLVGGEAFF. Full variable domain (rest looked up from reference TRBV7-8 and TRBJ1-1): GAGVSQSPRYKVAKRGQDVALRCDPISGHVSLFWYQQALGQGPEFLTYFQNEAQLDKSGLPSDRFFAERPEGSVSTLKIQRTQQEDSAVYLCASSLVGGEAFFGQGTRLTVV.

The J gene is TRBJ1-3, the V gene TRBV23-1; D might be TRBD1 (6 bases). TRBV23-1 is filed as an ORF, its function uncertain. With 2 bases removed from V and 0 bases from J, the gap between germline ends came to 17 bases. This CDR3 contains 18 residues. CDR3 sequence (DNA): TGCGCCAGCAGTCAACCCCACCGGGACAATGACTCTGGAAACACCATATATTTT. Translation gives CASSQPHRDNDSGNTIYF.

This clone appeared a few times. The rearrangement links TRBV2 to TRBJ2-2, with no clear D. Germline values: CDR1 SNHLY, CDR2 FYNNEI. With 11 bases removed from V and 7 bases from J, the gap between germline ends came to 17 bases. The CDR3 sequence is 13 residues long. The CDR3 sequence is CAQRRSGNGELFF. In DNA, the CDR3 is TGTGCCCAGCGTCGTTCGGGTAACGGGGAGCTGTTTTTT.

The rearrangement joins TRBV6-6 to TRBJ1-4, with 8 bases aligning to TRBD1. Germline V gene sequence: CDR1 MNHNY, CDR2 SVGAGI (reference sequence). The V gene end was trimmed by 6 bases and the J gene end by 8 bases; junction bases not matched to a gene: 8. The CDR3 loop spans 14 amino acids. The CDR3 protein is CASSFGQGREKLFF. The CDR3 DNA is TGTGCCAGCAGCTTTGGACAGGGACGGGAAAAACTGTTTTTT.

CDR3 DNA: TGTGCCAGCTCCGGCTACTCCTACGAGCAGTACTTC. Protein sequence: CASSGYSYEQYF. This rearrangement joins TRBV5-4 to TRBJ2-7; D ambiguous. CDR1 SGHNT and CDR2 YYREEE come from the germline V gene (reference sequence). The CDR3 has 12 residues. Trimming cost V 7 bases and J 0 bases, with 8 bases left between them.

The chain uses TRBV11-3 and TRBJ1-1, with D uncertain. In germline, CDR1 is SGHNT, CDR2 YENEEA. The CDR3 covers 13 residues. Deletions cut 1 base from V and 8 bases from J, with 11 bases between. The CDR3 loop reads CASSLAGATEAFF. CDR3 coding DNA: TGTGCCAGCAGCTTAGCTGGCGCTACCGAAGCTTTCTTT.

The gene calls are TRBV30 and TRBJ2-3; possibly TRBD2 for D (5 bases). Germline CDR1 GTSNPN, CDR2 SVGIG (reference sequence). The CDR3 has 15 amino acids. Between the trimmed V and J ends, which lost 0 bases and 2 bases, there was a span of 12 bases. CDR3 amino acids: CAWSVLSVYTDTQYF. CDR3 DNA: TGTGCCTGGAGTGTACTTAGCGTTTACACAGATACGCAGTATTTT.

The V call is TRBV5-1, the J call TRBJ2-3, with unresolved D. Germline V gives CDR1 SGHRS, CDR2 YFSETQ. This CDR3 has 15 residues. Trimming left V 0 bases short and J 2 bases short, with 10 bases between. CDR3 protein: CASSLVQINTDTQYF. The CDR3 DNA reads TGCGCCAGCAGCTTGGTGCAGATAAACACAGATACGCAGTATTTT.

The rearrangement links TRBV4-2 to TRBJ2-5, with D uncertain. The CDR3 length is 13 residues. V lost 4 bases and J 5 bases, leaving 11 bases between the germline ends. Germline V lookup: CDR1 LGHNA, CDR2 YNFKEQ. The DNA of the CDR3 is TGTGCCAGCAGCCCCTCACCCCTCGAGACCCAGTACTTC. It is translated as CASSPSPLETQYF.

This chain links TRBV19 with TRBJ2-3; unclear D gene. Trimming removed 7 bases from V and 1 base from J, with 18 bases in between. Per germline, CDR1 LNHDA and CDR2 SQIVND (reference sequence). The CDR3 is 16 amino acids. In nucleotides, the CDR3 is TGTGCCAGTACCGCAGGCAGAGCGTGGGGCACAGATACGCAGTATTTT. Protein sequence: CASTAGRAWGTDTQYF. Filled out from reference TRBV19 and TRBJ2-3, the complete variable domain reads DGGITQSPKYLFRKEGQNVTLSCEQNLNHDAMYWYRQDPGQGLRLIYYSQIVNDFQKGDIAEGYSVSREKKESFPLTVTSAQKNPTAFYLCASTAGRAWGTDTQYFGPGTRLTVL.

The CDR3 sequence: CASSSDTKETQYF. Written as DNA, the CDR3 is TGTGCCAGCAGTTCGGACACCAAAGAGACCCAGTACTTC. The chain joins TRBV28 to TRBJ2-5; possibly TRBD1 for D (5 bases). The V gene's germline CDR1 is MDHEN and CDR2 SYDVKM. V dropped 4 bases and J dropped 3 bases, with 9 bases sitting between them. The CDR3 extends over 13 amino acids.

The chain joins TRBV5-1 to TRBJ2-7, with TRBD2 matching over 8 bases. V was clipped by 3 bases and J by 0 bases; unmatched bases: 8. This CDR3 contains 16 residues. Germline CDR1 is SGHRS and CDR2 is YFSETQ. The CDR3: CASSSRGSGNSYEQYF. As DNA, the CDR3 is TGCGCCAGCAGCTCAAGAGGTAGCGGGAACTCCTACGAGCAGTACTTC.